The 31 T cell receptor beta chains listed next were all sequenced from one sample in a study of human CD8 memory T cell subsets. Scientists made TCR beta libraries using UMI-labeled 5' RACE. TCRdb derives one entry per CDR3 protein from the 5' RACE reads, leaving out DNA. Its clone listing holds 5,500 to 7,000 distinct CDR3 sequences. Early memory CD8+ T cells that were CCR7+ PD-1+ TIGIT+ and had exhausted-like traits were the TPEX cells. Sequencing was performed on CD8+ T cells from PBMCs. The receptors come from a human donor in good health.

The rearrangement links TRBV28 to TRBJ1-1; TCRdb returns TRBD1, unconfirmable since there is no DNA. Looked up from germline, CDR1 is MDHEN and CDR2 is SYDVKM. The CDR3 totals 13 residues. CDR3 residues: CASSLTGGPAAFF.

This rearrangement joins TRBV12-3 or TRBV12-4 to TRBJ2-1; TCRdb returns TRBD1, unconfirmable since there is no DNA. This CDR3 is built from 14 residues. This CDR3 reads CASSLARGENEQFF.

This CDR3 reads CASSHPLRSGGGDTQYF. The chain links TRBV4-2 to TRBJ2-3; absent DNA, TCRdb's TRBD2 call cannot be checked. The CDR3 consists of 17 residues. Per germline, CDR1 LGHNA and CDR2 YNFKEQ.

The gene calls are TRBV24-1 and TRBJ2-3; TCRdb selects TRBD1, and the lack of DNA leaves this call unchecked. Germline assignment: CDR1 KGHDR and CDR2 SFDVKD. CDR3 length equals 19 residues. The CDR3 sequence is CATSDLGGTGQGGPDTQYF.

The chain joins TRBV12-3 or TRBV12-4 to TRBJ1-2; TCRdb's assignment of TRBD1 cannot be checked, as there is no DNA. CDR3 length: 15 residues. The CDR3: CASRPPAGADYGYTF.

V is TRBV11-2 and J is TRBJ2-1; TCRdb's D gene call, TRBD2, goes unchecked for lack of DNA. CDR3 size: 16 residues. Germline values: CDR1 SGHAT, CDR2 FQNNGV. The CDR3 sequence is CASSPLSDFWANEQFF.

The chain combines TRBV4-2 with TRBJ2-1; TCRdb's D call, TRBD2, is unchecked because there is no DNA. This CDR3 is built from 14 residues. Per germline, CDR1 LGHNA and CDR2 YNFKEQ. The CDR3 loop reads CASSLAWDLEEQFF.

The chain has TRBV7-9 and TRBJ2-7; TCRdb's D gene call, TRBD1, goes unchecked for lack of DNA. This CDR3 region has 12 residues. Germline-derived CDR1 and CDR2 are SEHNR and FQNEAQ (reference sequence). The CDR3: CASRGDSYEQYF.

The chain carries TRBV5-1 and TRBJ2-7; TCRdb outputs TRBD1, but without DNA this stays unchecked. Germline CDR1 is SGHRS and CDR2 is YFSETQ. This CDR3 comprises 15 residues. The CDR3 is CASCSGVFSSYEQYF.

The V call is TRBV14, the J call TRBJ2-5; absent DNA, TCRdb's TRBD2 call cannot be checked. The length of the CDR3 is 15 residues. Germline assignment: CDR1 SGHDN and CDR2 FVKESK. The CDR3: CASSQPGLEVETQYF.

The genes are TRBV9 and TRBJ2-1; TCRdb's D call, TRBD1, is unchecked because there is no DNA. Germline V gives CDR1 SGDLS, CDR2 YYNGEE. This CDR3 spans 14 amino acids. CDR3: CASSVEWNWDEQFF.

This chain connects TRBV27 to TRBJ1-5. CDR1 and CDR2 (germline): MNHEY, SMNVEV (reference sequence). The CDR3 covers 15 residues. The CDR3 region is CASSLSARGYQPQHF.

This rearrangement joins TRBV28 to TRBJ2-7; TCRdb outputs TRBD2, but without DNA this stays unchecked. CDR1 is MDHEN, CDR2 SYDVKM, per germline. CDR3 length: 15 residues. The CDR3 loop is CASRLTSGRSYEQYF.

This clonotype is medium-sized (0.01 to 0.1%) by frequency. V and J are TRBV29-1 and TRBJ1-1; TCRdb outputs TRBD1, but without DNA this stays unchecked. The CDR3 is 11 residues long. The germline V gene has CDR1 SQVTM and CDR2 ANQGSEA. The CDR3: CSVVAGTEAFF.

The chain combines TRBV6-4 with TRBJ2-5; TCRdb indicates TRBD2, and absent DNA this call remains unverified. CDR3 size: 15 residues. In germline, CDR1 is MRHNA, CDR2 SNTAGT. The CDR3 protein is CASRGLAGGPETQYF.

The chain combines TRBV24-1 with TRBJ2-1. CDR3 size: 12 residues. Germline loops: CDR1 KGHDR, CDR2 SFDVKD. The CDR3: CATSDFSTEQFF.

The chain employs TRBV4-1 and TRBJ2-4; TCRdb's D call, TRBD1, is unchecked because there is no DNA. Germline V gives CDR1 MGHRA, CDR2 YSYEKL. The CDR3 sequence is 17 residues long. The chain's CDR3 is CASSQEIGGRGLNIQYF.

The chain has TRBV30 and TRBJ2-1; no DNA is available, so the TRBD2 call from TCRdb remains unchecked. CDR1 GTSNPN and CDR2 SVGIG come from the germline V gene (reference sequence). CDR3 length equals 15 residues. CDR3 amino acids: CAWSVGSGTGNEQFF.

The chain links TRBV6-6 to TRBJ2-1. From germline, CDR1 is MNHNY and CDR2 SVGAGI (reference sequence). This CDR3 has 12 residues. The CDR3 sequence is CASRKTINEQFF.

This chain links TRBV6-2 or TRBV6-3 with TRBJ2-7; without DNA, the TCRdb call of TRBD2 cannot be checked. Germline CDR1 and CDR2: MNHEY and SVGEGT. CDR3 length: 14 residues. The CDR3 loop reads CASSISDPSYEQYF.

Considering frequency, this clonotype is medium-sized. The chain recombines TRBV14 with TRBJ2-1; with no DNA, the TCRdb D assignment of TRBD1 cannot be verified. This CDR3 has 13 residues. Germline loops: CDR1 SGHDN, CDR2 FVKESK. This CDR3 reads CASSSQGFNEQFF.

Considering frequency, this clonotype is medium-sized (0.01 to 0.1%). V gene TRBV28 combines with J gene TRBJ1-1; TCRdb outputs TRBD1, but without DNA this stays unchecked. This CDR3 spans 12 amino acids. CDR1 MDHEN and CDR2 SYDVKM come from the germline V gene. The chain's CDR3 is CASRAPGIGAFF.

V is TRBV11-1 and J is TRBJ2-1; TCRdb proposes TRBD1, but this gene call is untestable without DNA. The CDR3 totals 13 residues. The germline CDR1 and CDR2 sequences are SGHAT and FQDESV (reference sequence). The CDR3 protein is CASSLGRYNEQFF.

The chain employs TRBV14 and TRBJ2-3. This CDR3 region has 15 residues. Germline V gives CDR1 SGHDN, CDR2 FVKESK. CDR3 residues: CASSQFPASTDTQYF.

The rearrangement joins TRBV2 to TRBJ2-7; lacking DNA, the TRBD1 call made by TCRdb goes unchecked. The germline V gene has CDR1 SNHLY and CDR2 FYNNEI. The CDR3 runs 15 residues. CDR3: CASSEGPGSGYEQYF.

V gene TRBV10-2 combines with J gene TRBJ2-7. CDR3 size: 13 residues. CDR1 is WSHSY and CDR2 is SAAADI in the germline V gene. This CDR3 is CASSDLGTYEQYF.

V is TRBV28 and J is TRBJ2-7. Germline V lookup: CDR1 MDHEN, CDR2 SYDVKM. The length of the CDR3 is 15 residues. The CDR3: CASSLPDRDSYEQYF.

The rearrangement links TRBV7-9 to TRBJ2-4; TCRdb names TRBD1, which stays unverified in the absence of DNA. The length of the CDR3 is 12 residues. Germline V lookup: CDR1 SEHNR, CDR2 FQNEAQ (reference sequence). The CDR3 loop is CASSGGGQIQYF.

V and J are TRBV9 and TRBJ2-2; with no DNA, the TCRdb D assignment of TRBD1 cannot be verified. This CDR3 region has 14 residues. Germline assignment: CDR1 SGDLS and CDR2 YYNGEE. CDR3 protein: CASSVRGYGGELFF.

V gene TRBV4-2 combines with J gene TRBJ2-1. Germline V gene lookup returns CDR1 LGHNA and CDR2 YNFKEQ. The CDR3 length is 11 residues. The CDR3 protein is CASSQGSEQFF.

The chain links TRBV20-1 to TRBJ2-7. From germline, CDR1 is DFQATT and CDR2 SNEGSKA (reference sequence). The CDR3 has 14 amino acids. The CDR3 loop is CSARDPLFAYEQYF.